A selection of T cell receptor beta chains follows, all from one sample in a study of cytomegalovirus exposure and HLA in healthy donors. Data came from immunoSEQ multiplex PCR; TCRdb stores just in-frame clones and leaves some out. The table has 160,000 or so clones, roughly 65% seen once; the top ten hold about 4.3%. Sequencing was carried out using PBMCs. The receptors here all came from a man in his late teens or twenties in good health and CMV-seropositive. The CDR3 runs from the conserved cysteine through the conserved F or W. Each record gives: V gene, J gene, CDR3 protein.

v_call: TRBV6-1; j_call: TRBJ1-3; cdr3_aa: CASSEQGNTIYF
v_call: TRBV6-1; j_call: TRBJ1-2; cdr3_aa: CASREAGTGGYGYTF
v_call: TRBV19; j_call: TRBJ1-5; cdr3_aa: CASSLPAGQRNQPQHF
v_call: TRBV6-1; j_call: TRBJ1-1; cdr3_aa: CASKGYRAGNTEAFF
v_call: TRBV4-2; j_call: TRBJ2-6; cdr3_aa: CASSQGRDRGNSGANVLTF
v_call: TRBV28; j_call: TRBJ1-3; cdr3_aa: CASTRTLGNSGNTIYF
v_call: TRBV27; j_call: TRBJ1-3; cdr3_aa: CASSKTGSGNTIYF
v_call: TRBV19; j_call: TRBJ1-5; cdr3_aa: CASSIGTGVSQPQHF
v_call: TRBV5-4; j_call: TRBJ1-1; cdr3_aa: CASSQGGGLSRGNTEAFF
v_call: TRBV6-5; j_call: TRBJ2-2; cdr3_aa: CASSRSGATGGELFF
v_call: TRBV19; j_call: TRBJ2-1; cdr3_aa: CASSIEGRGEQFF
v_call: TRBV6-1; j_call: TRBJ2-5; cdr3_aa: CASSEWPQETQYF
v_call: TRBV30; j_call: TRBJ2-3; cdr3_aa: CAWRALTDTQYF
v_call: TRBV27; j_call: TRBJ2-1; cdr3_aa: CASSTRGYNEQFF
v_call: TRBV15; j_call: TRBJ1-3; cdr3_aa: CATSRGAPGNTIYF
v_call: TRBV27; j_call: TRBJ2-1; cdr3_aa: CASTQEGHGYNEQFF
v_call: TRBV5-6; j_call: TRBJ2-1; cdr3_aa: CASSWAGVGYNEQFF
v_call: TRBV10-3; j_call: TRBJ1-3; cdr3_aa: CAISEKGTGKKGNTIYF
v_call: TRBV28; j_call: TRBJ2-2; cdr3_aa: CASSLEREKDGELFF
v_call: TRBV13; j_call: TRBJ1-1; cdr3_aa: CASSPGTGEAFF
v_call: TRBV27; j_call: TRBJ2-5; cdr3_aa: CASSLARGRETQYF
v_call: TRBV5-4; j_call: TRBJ2-2; cdr3_aa: CASSLDSLRGELFF
v_call: TRBV7-9; j_call: TRBJ2-3; cdr3_aa: CASSLVSRASDTQYF
v_call: TRBV27; j_call: TRBJ1-2; cdr3_aa: CASSLSGGPYYGYTF
v_call: TRBV5-1; j_call: TRBJ2-5; cdr3_aa: CASSFPIGTTGVRETQYF
v_call: TRBV5-1; j_call: TRBJ1-3; cdr3_aa: CASSSGTGGGNTIYF
v_call: TRBV7-9; j_call: TRBJ2-2; cdr3_aa: CASSPYGELFF
v_call: TRBV28; j_call: TRBJ1-1; cdr3_aa: CASRGVNTEAFF
v_call: TRBV5-4; j_call: TRBJ2-1; cdr3_aa: CASSLKLAGAFEQFF
v_call: TRBV11-1; j_call: TRBJ2-1; cdr3_aa: CASSPGTSGSNIINEQFF
v_call: TRBV6-1; j_call: TRBJ1-2; cdr3_aa: CASSEEGQGVSGYTF
v_call: TRBV2; j_call: TRBJ2-5; cdr3_aa: CASRGSSGRETQYF
v_call: TRBV5-1; j_call: TRBJ1-6; cdr3_aa: CASRRQGRSDSPLHF
v_call: TRBV7-8; j_call: TRBJ2-1; cdr3_aa: CASSSDDRGRPEQFF
v_call: TRBV4-1; j_call: TRBJ2-5; cdr3_aa: CASSQEPPPGTQYF
v_call: TRBV7-9; j_call: TRBJ1-1; cdr3_aa: CASSLGGLARNTEAFF
v_call: TRBV19; j_call: TRBJ1-2; cdr3_aa: CASNLQTGYGYTF
v_call: TRBV7-9; j_call: TRBJ1-1; cdr3_aa: CATSGESLGEAFF
v_call: TRBV7-3; j_call: TRBJ1-6; cdr3_aa: CASSLYDGANSPLHF
v_call: TRBV14; j_call: TRBJ2-3; cdr3_aa: CASSQDLSADTQYF
v_call: TRBV7-8; j_call: TRBJ2-5; cdr3_aa: CASSLWTGQGKTQYF
v_call: TRBV6-5; j_call: TRBJ1-1; cdr3_aa: CASTWTGGLNTEAFF
v_call: TRBV2; j_call: TRBJ1-2; cdr3_aa: CASSAQGQGVAGYTF
v_call: TRBV27; j_call: TRBJ1-1; cdr3_aa: CASSFLRQGEAFF
v_call: TRBV27; j_call: TRBJ2-5; cdr3_aa: CASSSLAGGEETQYF
v_call: TRBV9; j_call: TRBJ2-1; cdr3_aa: CASSAGGSSYNEQFF
v_call: TRBV29-1; j_call: TRBJ1-2; cdr3_aa: CSVDKGQVGYTF
v_call: TRBV11-1; j_call: TRBJ1-1; cdr3_aa: CASTGQGDTEAFF
v_call: TRBV19; j_call: TRBJ2-5; cdr3_aa: CASSTAGRQETQYF
v_call: TRBV19; j_call: TRBJ1-2; cdr3_aa: CASHRGPLGYTF
v_call: TRBV7-9; j_call: TRBJ1-2; cdr3_aa: CASSSSTGDRGYTF
v_call: TRBV12-2; j_call: TRBJ1-4; cdr3_aa: CASRPPGGKLFF
v_call: TRBV5-1; j_call: TRBJ1-5; cdr3_aa: CASSPMPGGLLKGQPQHF
v_call: TRBV19; j_call: TRBJ2-1; cdr3_aa: CASTSGRAINEQFF